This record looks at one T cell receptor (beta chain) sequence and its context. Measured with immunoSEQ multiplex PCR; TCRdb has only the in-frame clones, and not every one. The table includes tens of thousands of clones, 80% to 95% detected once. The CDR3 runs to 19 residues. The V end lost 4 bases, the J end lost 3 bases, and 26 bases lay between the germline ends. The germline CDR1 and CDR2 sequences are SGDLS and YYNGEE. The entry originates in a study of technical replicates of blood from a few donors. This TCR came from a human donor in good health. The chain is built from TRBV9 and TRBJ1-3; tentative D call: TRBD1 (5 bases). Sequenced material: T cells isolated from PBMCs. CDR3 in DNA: TGTGCCAGCAGCCACCCCAGGGTTTTTTCCTCGATGGGTGGAAACACCATATATTTT. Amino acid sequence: CASSHPRVFSSMGGNTIYF. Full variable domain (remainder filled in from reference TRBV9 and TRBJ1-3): DSGVTQTPKHLITATGQRVTLRCSPRSGDLSVYWYQQSLDQGLQFLIQYYNGEERAKGNILERFSAQQFPDLHSELNLSSLELGDSALYFCASSHPRVFSSMGGNTIYFGEGSWLTVV.